One T cell receptor beta chain is described in this entry. Trimming removed 7 bases from V and 4 bases from J; junction bases left unmatched: 5. Germline values: CDR1 WSHSY, CDR2 SAAADI. The CDR3 is 13 amino acids. Original processing methods: Estimates of nucleated cell counts were drawn from the amplification of reference gene primers. Produced via immunoSEQ multiplex PCR; TCRdb's table is partial and in-frame only. The DNA was the basis for D and trimming; V, J and clone size are from that table. Of around 130,000 clones listed, 75% to 90% are singletons. This entry comes from a study of blood T cell repertoires in COVID-19. About the study: From the United States, Italy and Spain came samples of acute and convalescent COVID-19.

This clonotype was sampled from a man in his forties or fifties with active or convalescent COVID-19. Sequencing input: peripheral blood. This chain uses TRBV10-2 with TRBJ2-7; 9 bases line up with TRBD1. Written as DNA, the CDR3 is TGCGCCAGCACTATGACAGGGGGATACGAGCAGTACTTC. Translated: CASTMTGGYEQYF.